What follows describes a single TCR beta chain. This clonotype was counted between two and nine times. Its target antigen remains unknown. One base away there is no much larger clone; base qualities are not given. Receptor amplification or capture employed RACE. Sequencing used a NextSeq 500. During library preparation, unique molecular identifiers were attached to individual cDNA molecules so that TCRs could be counted quantitatively and reproducibly. For every blood RNA sample, sequencing covered both the TCR alpha and TCR beta chains. The authors processed their data as follows. The median number of TCRs per sample was 90,000 to 100,000, ranging from roughly 20,000 to 700,000. V, J and CDR3 annotation of the TCR reads was carried out using the Decombinator software suite. Every sample was subsampled to the same number of TCRs (28,000) for the PS versus PT1 abundance plots. TCRs were defined as expanded if absent before sensitization and observed at least eight times at the 2-week time point. TCRdb ran its own pipeline on the public reads, namely fastp trimming at Q25 and MiXCR clone calling, and kept in-frame beta chains. For every CDR3 protein sequence, its rows merge into one entry that carries the most common genes and DNA. TCRdb assigned the V and J calls; the authors' analysis was not used. This sample has over 100,000 distinct CDR3 sequences in its table, and roughly 10% of those were observed once. The ten largest make up around 3.1% of the sample.

This sample was included in a study of human T cells and chemical hapten exposure (dated by TCRdb to 2020 to 2022). For the wider study: For sensitization, 2% DPC in acetone was applied to a 2 cm by 2 cm area of upper inner arm skin. Patients additionally received weekly therapeutic DPC doses to the scalp throughout the approximately 22-week study period. Patch testing on the upper back used Finn chambers containing 0.01% DPC, with scoring done after 6 days according to International Contact Dermatitis Research Group standards. Most of the patients in the cohort were female, and the cohort covered alopecia areata with under or over 50% scalp involvement, alopecia totalis and alopecia universalis. Libraries were pooled for sequencing, and per-sample TCR yields varied mainly because of small differences in library volumes within the pool. This study followed changes in the peripheral blood TCR repertoire in vivo during primary and secondary sensitization of alopecia patients to the hapten diphenylcyclopropenone (DPC). Blood samples were taken from patients before sensitization (week 0) and then at 2, 6 and about 24 weeks after DPC sensitization. Approximately 28 alopecia patients provided blood for TCR sequencing at one to four time points (pre-sensitization, 2, 6 and 24 weeks).

From cysteine to phenylalanine, the CDR3 is 16 amino acids long. Only the CDR3 region is kept as DNA, spanning 48 bases read in frame from base 1. Relative to germline, V is missing 2 bases and J is missing 5 bases, with 7 bases of the junction outside any gene match. CDR1 and CDR2 are drawn from the germline V gene: SGDLS, YYNGEE. The sample's time point, from its label and the paper: patch test 2, 6 weeks after DPC sensitization. Read against the paper, the sample's treatment or condition label means: therapeutic diphenylcyclopropenone sensitization with weekly scalp DPC. At each patch-test visit, blood was drawn before the patch test was applied. Patients were considered eligible if aged 18 to 70, diagnosed with alopecia and deemed suitable for DPC therapy, and patients were excluded if pregnant. Unfractionated whole blood was collected in Tempus Blood RNA tubes, and total RNA was extracted from that blood.

Study-level results and caveats: After repeated subsampling, the strength of the expansion versus patch-test correlation and the threshold at which it became significant changed. No change with DPC sensitization was found in the number of TCRs above 1 in 1000 frequency, and no evidence of global repertoire structure alterations was found. Significantly more large CDR3 similarity clusters were formed by expanded TCRs than by pre-sensitization or healthy control sets, consistent with antigen-driven responses. Patch test score correlated positively with the number of PT1 expanded TCRs, reaching significance at thresholds 8, 16 and 32 but not at 4. All patients had alopecia, a presumed autoimmune disease, so their immune response might differ from that of healthy individuals.

This chain is built from TRBV9 and TRBJ2-1, with TRBD2 matching 10 junction bases. The specimen comprised whole blood, sampled in connection with sensitization to the hapten diphenylcyclopropenone (DPC). This receptor was identified in a middle-aged woman with alopecia areata. Some clones in this sample may be carry-over from other donors' samples. CDR3 loop: CASSVGGLARHNEQFF. The bases are TGTGCCAGCAGCGTTGGGGGACTAGCGAGACACAATGAGCAGTTCTTC.